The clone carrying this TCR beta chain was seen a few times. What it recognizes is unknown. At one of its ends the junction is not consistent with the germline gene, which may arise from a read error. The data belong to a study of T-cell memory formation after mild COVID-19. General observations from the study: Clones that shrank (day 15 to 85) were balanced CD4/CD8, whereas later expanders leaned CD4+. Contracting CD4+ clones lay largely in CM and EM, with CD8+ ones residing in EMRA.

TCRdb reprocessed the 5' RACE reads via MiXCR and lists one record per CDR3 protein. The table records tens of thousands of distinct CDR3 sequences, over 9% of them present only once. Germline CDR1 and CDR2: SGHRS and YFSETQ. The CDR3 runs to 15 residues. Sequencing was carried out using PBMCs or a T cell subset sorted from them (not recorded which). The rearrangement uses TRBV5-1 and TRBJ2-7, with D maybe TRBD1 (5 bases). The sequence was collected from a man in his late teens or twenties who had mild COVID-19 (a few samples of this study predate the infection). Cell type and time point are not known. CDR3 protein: CASRLDTATHYEQYF. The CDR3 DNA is TGCGCCAGCAGGTTGGACACCGCGACACACTACGAGCAGTACTTC.